This T cell receptor beta chain was observed in a study of blood T cells in healthy people across ages. Whole-study findings and limits: The recorded TCR beta diversity per million T cells decreased in a roughly linear manner with age. Leaving the PBMCs unsorted stopped any conclusive comparison of naive versus antigen-experienced cells.

Samples had at least 6.5 million PBMCs isolated from them. Samples each yielded at least 6 micrograms of total RNA. This CDR3 has 18 amino acids. Trimming took 7 bases from V and 11 from J, leaving 29 bases between them. Germline assignment: CDR1 KGHDR and CDR2 SFDVKD. With a J-beta primer mix and a sample-barcoded 5' primer, a second PCR ran about 7 to 11 cycles. From the 5' RACE reads, TCRdb called clonotypes with MiXCR, one entry per CDR3 protein. The sample includes under 1 million distinct CDR3 sequences, around 45% seen only once; the top ten take roughly 19%. With respect to this clonotype: Its cognate antigen is unknown.

The TCR originated in a man between 60 and 75 years old in good health. Sequencing input: blood. The chain has TRBV24-1 and TRBJ2-6, with unresolved D. CDR3 amino acids: CATSSRFGVWPPVDVLTF. The CDR3 bases are TGTGCCACCAGCAGTCGTTTTGGGGTTTGGCCTCCCGTCGACGTCCTGACTTTC.